Below are 25 T cell receptor beta chains sequenced from a single sample in a study of molecular identifiers for immune sequencing clone quantification (dated by TCRdb to between 2017 and 2018). The library came from PCR. The instrument was an Illumina HiSeq 4000. TCRdb handled the public reads itself, with Q25 trimming in fastp and clone calling in MiXCR, and kept productive beta chains. Rows matching on CDR3 protein sequence are summarized as one entry with the most common DNA and genes. The sample contains 550,000 to 750,000 distinct CDR3 sequences, just under 20% of them found a single time. The ten top clones hold around 0.9% of the sample. Sample: naive CD8+ T cells from blood, with Jurkat cell RNA spiked in. According to the study, the label for this sample's cell subset or site signals: FACS-sorted CD8+CD4-CCR7+CD45RA+ naive T cells. Receptors originate from a human donor in good health. Some libraries in this study had Jurkat cell RNA spiked in.

This clonotype was observed a handful of times. The J gene is TRBJ1-5, the V gene TRBV7-9; no reliable D call. The V and J ends lost 3 bases and 1 base respectively, with 19 bases between them. CDR3 length equals 18 residues. Germline V CDR1 and CDR2: SEHNR, FQNEAQ (reference sequence). In nucleotides, the CDR3 is TGTGCCAGCAGCTTGCCCGAGGCAGCCGGTGGGAGCAATCAGCCCCAGCATTTT. Protein: CASSLPEAAGGSNQPQHF. The full variable domain, with the rest looked up from reference TRBV7-9 and TRBJ1-5, is DTGVSQNPRHKITKRGQNVTFRCDPISEHNRLYWYRQTLGQGPEFLTYFQNEAQLEKSRLLSDRFSAERPKGSFSTLEIQRTEQGDSAMYLCASSLPEAAGGSNQPQHFGDGTRLSIL.

A remark on this clonotype: Possible read error: a much larger clone is one base away. This sequence joins TRBV30 and TRBJ2-6; TRBD1 is a possible D gene (6 bases). Trimming removed 3 bases from V and 3 bases from J, with 12 bases in between. Germline CDR1 GTSNPN, CDR2 SVGIG (reference sequence). CDR3 length: 15 amino acids. Here the CDR3 DNA reads TGTGCCTGGAGGCAGGGGCCAAGTGGGGCCAACGTCCTGACTTTC. Protein product: CAWRQGPSGANVLTF.

This clonotype was seen repeatedly, ten times or more. V is TRBV4-3 and J is TRBJ1-3, with unresolved D. Per germline, CDR1 LGHNA and CDR2 YSLEER. This CDR3 has 15 residues. Trimming removed 0 bases from V and 4 bases from J, with 10 bases in between. CDR3 sequence reads: CASSQDESFGNTIYF. CDR3 nucleotide sequence: TGCGCCAGCAGCCAAGATGAGAGTTTCGGAAACACCATATATTTT.

This clonotype was detected many times. The chain couples TRBV11-2 to TRBJ1-4, with D uncertain. The ends were cut back, 0 bases at V and 7 bases at J, with 3 bases in the middle. There are 12 residues in the CDR3. CDR1 SGHAT and CDR2 FQNNGV come from the germline V gene. The CDR3 sequence is CASSLESEKLFF. CDR3 nucleotides: TGTGCCAGCAGCTTAGAAAGTGAAAAACTGTTTTTT.

Ten or more counts support this clonotype. This chain uses TRBV28 with TRBJ1-5; no firm D call. CDR3 size: 17 residues. The V end was cut by 4 bases, the J end by 5 bases, with 21 bases between. CDR1 and CDR2 from the germline V gene are MDHEN and SYDVKM. The CDR3 loop is CASSWHRAPPVDQPQHF. The CDR3 DNA reads TGTGCCAGCAGTTGGCACAGAGCCCCCCCCGTCGATCAGCCCCAGCATTTT.

This clonotype has at least ten counts. This chain uses TRBV4-3 with TRBJ1-5; D remains ambiguous. CDR1 and CDR2 from the germline V gene are LGHNA and YSLEER. Trimming stripped 4 bases from V and 1 base from J, with 11 bases between. This CDR3 contains 15 residues. The CDR3, as DNA: TGCGCCAGCAGCCCGGACTGGGTGAGCAATCAGCCCCAGCATTTT. This translates into CASSPDWVSNQPQHF.

This clonotype was picked up many times. The rearrangement links TRBV27 to TRBJ2-3; D gene ambiguous. Germline CDR1 and CDR2: MNHEY and SMNVEV (reference sequence). The CDR3 totals 16 residues. Between the trimmed V and J ends, which lost 4 bases and 1 base, there was a span of 15 bases. This CDR3 is CASSSLPGGGTDTQYF. Written as DNA, the CDR3 is TGTGCCAGCAGTTCCTTACCTGGCGGAGGCACAGATACGCAGTATTTT.

There are many counts of this clonotype. The chain links TRBV18 to TRBJ1-5, with D perhaps TRBD1 (5 bases). The germline gives CDR1 KGHSH, CDR2 LQKENI. Trimming took 1 base from V and 5 from J, leaving 15 bases between them. The CDR3 is made up of 16 amino acids. This CDR3 is CASSPRGVVKDQPQHF. CDR3 sequence (DNA): TGTGCCAGCTCACCACGGGGGGTGGTGAAGGATCAGCCCCAGCATTTT.

As concerns this clonotype: A much larger clone differs by one base, so this may be a read error. The rearrangement links TRBV20-1 to TRBJ2-7; D is perhaps TRBD1 (5 bases). CDR3 length: 17 amino acids. Germline V lookup: CDR1 DFQATT, CDR2 SNEGSKA (reference sequence). Here the CDR3 reads CSARDRFSRVASYVQYF. DNA of the CDR3: TGCAGTGCTAGAGATCGATTCTCCAGGGTGGCCTCCTACGTGCAGTACTTC.

At least ten counts were recorded for this clonotype. The chain joins TRBV2 to TRBJ2-5; D is uncertain. This CDR3 comprises 13 residues. Germline V lookup: CDR1 SNHLY, CDR2 FYNNEI. V was cut by 6 bases and J by 5 bases, with 13 bases left in between. The CDR3 is CASRGGPRETQYF. The DNA of the CDR3 is TGTGCCAGCAGAGGTGGACCACGCGAGACCCAGTACTTC.

This clonotype was detected many times. The rearrangement uses TRBV6-2 or TRBV6-3 and TRBJ1-1; D is unresolved. Between the trimmed V and J ends, which lost 0 bases and 2 bases, there was a span of 13 bases. There are 16 residues in the CDR3. Germline CDR1 reads MNHEY; CDR2 reads SVGEGT. The CDR3 coding sequence is TGTGCCAGCAGTTACTCGTTCTCAGGAGTAAACACTGAAGCTTTCTTT. Residues: CASSYSFSGVNTEAFF.

This chain uses TRBV24-1 with TRBJ1-2, with D possibly being TRBD1 (5 bases). CDR1 is KGHDR, CDR2 SFDVKD, per germline. This CDR3 is 12 amino acids long. The V and J ends lost 4 bases and 7 bases respectively, with 9 bases between them. The CDR3 nucleotides are TGTGCCACCAGTGAGCCAGGGTCTGGCTACACCTTC. It yields the protein CATSEPGSGYTF.

V is TRBV27 and J is TRBJ2-7, with D perhaps being TRBD1 or TRBD2 (5 bases each). CDR3 length: 13 amino acids. Germline V gene sequence: CDR1 MNHEY, CDR2 SMNVEV (reference sequence). V was shortened by 4 bases and J by 3 bases, with 10 bases between the two germline ends. CDR3 sequence: CASSSRDHYEQYF. The DNA of the CDR3 is TGTGCCAGCAGTTCCAGGGACCACTACGAGCAGTACTTC.

Concerning this clonotype: A read error may be the cause here, since a much bigger clone is one base away. The V and J genes are TRBV5-6 and TRBJ1-4, with a possible D match to TRBD1 (6 bases). CDR3 length: 12 residues. The germline CDR1 and CDR2 sequences are SGHDT and YYEEEE. The CDR3 DNA reads as TGTGCCAGCAGCTTGGGAAGGGGGGCACTGTCTTTT. This translates into CASSLGRGALSF.

This clonotype was detected ten times or more. The V gene is TRBV13, the J gene TRBJ1-4; D possibly corresponds to TRBD1 (5 bases). Germline V CDR1 and CDR2: PRHDT, FYEKMQ (reference sequence). This CDR3 spans 16 amino acids. V was trimmed by 0 bases and J by 7 bases, leaving 15 bases between them. The CDR3 DNA reads as TGTGCCAGCAGCTTAGGCGGGGACCACGGAGGTGAAAAACTGTTTTTT. Amino acid sequence: CASSLGGDHGGEKLFF.

Many counts were recorded for this clonotype. The V and J genes are TRBV11-2 and TRBJ1-6, with D perhaps matching TRBD1 (5 bases). Germline CDR1 and CDR2: SGHAT and FQNNGV. Deletions cut 0 bases from V and 10 bases from J, with 10 bases between. The CDR3 has 14 amino acids. CDR3 in DNA: TGTGCCAGCAGCTTAGATCTGGGGGGATCACCCCTCCACTTT. It translates to CASSLDLGGSPLHF. Drawing the rest from reference TRBV11-2 and TRBJ1-6, the complete variable domain is EAGVAQSPRYKIIEKRQSVAFWCNPISGHATLYWYQQILGQGPKLLIQFQNNGVVDDSQLPKDRFSAERLKGVDSTLKIQPAKLEDSAVYLCASSLDLGGSPLHFGNGTRLTVT.

The chain is built from TRBV7-9 and TRBJ1-1, with D possibly matching TRBD1 (6 bases). V lost 5 bases, J lost 2 bases, and 18 bases lay in between. CDR1 is SEHNR, CDR2 FQNEAQ, per germline (reference sequence). The CDR3 is made up of 16 amino acids. The CDR3 here is CASSPRGGDINTEAFF. The CDR3 DNA reads TGTGCCAGCAGCCCCCGGGGTGGGGACATAAACACTGAAGCTTTCTTT.

This clonotype was counted at least ten times. The chain couples TRBV20-1 to TRBJ2-7; 9 bases agree with TRBD1. The CDR3 has 14 amino acids. V was pared by 6 bases and J by 0 bases, with 6 bases of the junction left unmatched. Germline CDR1 reads DFQATT; CDR2 reads SNEGSKA (reference sequence). This CDR3 is CSASDRGSSYEQYF. The CDR3 coding sequence is TGCAGTGCGAGTGACAGGGGGAGCTCCTACGAGCAGTACTTC.

The sample holds a few counts of this clonotype. V gene TRBV9 combines with J gene TRBJ2-3; TRBD2 matches 13 bases. CDR3 length: 18 amino acids. Trimming took 3 bases from V and 1 from J; bases not matched to a gene: 8. From germline, CDR1 is SGDLS and CDR2 YYNGEE. CDR3 in amino acids: CASSARLAGGLGTDTQYF. The DNA of the CDR3 is TGTGCCAGCAGCGCACGACTAGCGGGGGGTCTAGGCACAGATACGCAGTATTTT.

In this sample, this clonotype turned up many times. The V call is TRBV4-3, the J call TRBJ1-4; 8 bases fit TRBD1. The CDR3 loop spans 15 amino acids. Germline V gene lookup returns CDR1 LGHNA and CDR2 YSLEER. V gave up 1 base and J gave up 3 bases; unmatched junction bases: 1. The CDR3 coding sequence is TGCGCCAGCAGCCAAGGGACAGGGTCTAATGAAAAACTGTTTTTT. Translation gives CASSQGTGSNEKLFF.

In its sample, this clonotype was seen many times. V gene TRBV20-1 combines with J gene TRBJ2-7; TRBD1 might be the D (7 bases). The length of the CDR3 is 15 residues. Trimming took off 5 bases at V and 4 bases at J, with 21 bases between the two ends. CDR1 is DFQATT, CDR2 SNEGSKA, per germline (reference sequence). The CDR3 nucleotides are TGCAGTGCTGCCGGACAGGCTGGGACTCCTTACGAGCAGTACTTC. It specifies CSAAGQAGTPYEQYF.

This clonotype was seen at least ten times. The chain has TRBV7-6 and TRBJ2-5, with 8 nucleotides matching TRBD1. This CDR3 is built from 15 residues. CDR1 is SGHVS, CDR2 FNYEAQ, per germline. Losses at the gene ends were 5 bases for V and 4 bases for J; bases not matched to a gene: 9. The CDR3 DNA sequence: TGTGCCAGCAGCCCAGGGGGCGTTTTGGGAGAGACCCAGTACTTC. Protein: CASSPGGVLGETQYF. Full variable domain (remainder filled in from reference TRBV7-6 and TRBJ2-5): GAGVSQSPRYKVTKRGQDVALRCDPISGHVSLYWYRQALGQGPEFLTYFNYEAQQDKSGLPNDRFSAERPEGSISTLTIQRTEQRDSAMYRCASSPGGVLGETQYFGPGTRLLVL.

This clonotype was counted a few times. In DNA, the CDR3 is TGCGCCAGCAGCCAGGACAGGCCGGGACTAGGACGTGATGAGCAGTTCTTC. It codes for CASSQDRPGLGRDEQFF. This chain links TRBV4-3 with TRBJ2-1; maybe TRBD2 (8 bases). The CDR3 is made up of 17 amino acids. CDR1 and CDR2 from the germline V gene are LGHNA and YSLEER. V was clipped by 3 bases and J by 8 bases, with 23 bases between them.

This clonotype was recorded at least ten times. The chain joins TRBV5-5 to TRBJ2-5; no reliable D call. Germline V gene data show CDR1 as SGHKS and CDR2 as YYEKEE (reference sequence). The ends were cut back, 1 base at V and 1 base at J, with 5 bases in the middle. This CDR3 spans 13 amino acids. The CDR3 sequence is CASSLNSQETQYF. The DNA for the CDR3 is TGTGCCAGCAGCTTGAATTCCCAAGAGACCCAGTACTTC.

This chain connects TRBV9 to TRBJ2-1, with 12 bases that match TRBD2. V gave up 4 bases and J gave up 14 bases; unmatched junction bases: 4. The germline V gene encodes CDR1 SGDLS and CDR2 YYNGEE. The CDR3 has 12 residues. The CDR3 sequence: CASSRTSGEEFF. In DNA, the CDR3 is TGTGCCAGCAGCAGGACTAGCGGGGAGGAGTTCTTC.